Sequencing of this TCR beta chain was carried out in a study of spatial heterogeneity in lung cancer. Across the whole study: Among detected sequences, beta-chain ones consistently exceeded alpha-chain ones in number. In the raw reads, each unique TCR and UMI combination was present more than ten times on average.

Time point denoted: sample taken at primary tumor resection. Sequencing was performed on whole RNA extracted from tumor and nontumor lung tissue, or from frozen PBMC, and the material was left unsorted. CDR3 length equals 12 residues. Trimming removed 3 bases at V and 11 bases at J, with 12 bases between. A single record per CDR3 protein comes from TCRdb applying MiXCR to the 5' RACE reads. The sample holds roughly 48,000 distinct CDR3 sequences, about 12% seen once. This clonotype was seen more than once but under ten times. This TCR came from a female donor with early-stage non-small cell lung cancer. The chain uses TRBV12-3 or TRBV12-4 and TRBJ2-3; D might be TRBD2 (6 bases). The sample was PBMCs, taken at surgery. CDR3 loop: CASSFRGEVQYF. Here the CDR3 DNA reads TGTGCCAGCAGTTTCAGAGGGGAGGTGCAGTATTTT.